Each of the 10 T cell receptor beta chains below was sequenced from the same sample in a study of long-term antiretroviral therapy in people with HIV. Version v3.0 of the immunoSEQ assay was performed at survey level. Some clones are missing from TCRdb's copy, which holds only in-frame ones; the method was immunoSEQ multiplex PCR. Here the sample spans approximately 35,000 clones, 79% being singletons. Sample: unsorted PBMCs, taken 1.9 years after starting antiretroviral therapy. These receptor sequences come from a man aged 18-30 years with HIV.

V is TRBV7-2 and J is TRBJ1-5; 7 bases fit TRBD1. Looked up from germline, CDR1 is SGHTA and CDR2 is FQGNSA. The CDR3 is made up of 14 amino acids. The J segment lost 5 bases and the V segment lost 1 base, leaving 2 bases of the junction unmatched. In DNA form, the CDR3 reads TGTGCCAGCAGCTTAGACAGGGGTGATCAGCCCCAGCATTTT. This sequence encodes CASSLDRGDQPQHF.

This chain links TRBV7-2 with TRBJ2-7, with 10 bases aligning to TRBD2. CDR1 SGHTA and CDR2 FQGNSA come from the germline V gene. J lost 2 bases, V lost 0 bases, and 7 bases had no gene match. The CDR3 has 17 amino acids. The CDR3: CASSLAILAGSPYEQYF. For the CDR3, the DNA is TGTGCCAGCAGCTTAGCGATACTAGCGGGGAGTCCCTACGAGCAGTACTTC. The variable domain in full, with the rest retrieved from reference TRBV7-2 and TRBJ2-7, is GAGVSQSPSNKVTEKGKDVELRCDPISGHTALYWYRQSLGQGLEFLIYFQGNSAPDKSGLPSDRFSAERTGGSVSTLTIQRTQQEDSAVYLCASSLAILAGSPYEQYFGPGTRLTVT.

The chain is built from TRBV5-1 and TRBJ1-2; perhaps TRBD1 as D (5 bases). Germline V CDR1 and CDR2: SGHRS, YFSETQ. V lost 2 bases and J lost 2, with 13 bases in between. The CDR3 is 15 residues long. CDR3 in amino acids: CASSFGQGGNYGYTF. In DNA, the CDR3 is TGCGCCAGCAGCTTCGGGCAGGGAGGGAACTATGGCTACACCTTC.

The gene calls are TRBV5-1 and TRBJ2-6; the D is unclear. Trimming removed 3 bases from V and 4 bases from J, with 17 bases in between. Germline V gives CDR1 SGHRS, CDR2 YFSETQ. The length of the CDR3 is 17 residues. The CDR3 loop reads CASSSLSSSSGANVLTF. The CDR3 coding sequence is TGCGCCAGCAGCTCTCTCTCGAGCTCCTCAGGGGCCAACGTCCTGACTTTC.

The chain joins TRBV19 to TRBJ2-3; D gene uncertain. V lost 3 bases, J lost 5 bases, and 9 bases lay in between. Looked up from germline, CDR1 is LNHDA and CDR2 is SQIVND (reference sequence). This CDR3 has 13 amino acids. The CDR3 bases are TGTGCCAGTAGTATGAGCCTAATAGATACGCAGTATTTT. The encoded protein is CASSMSLIDTQYF.

The gene calls are TRBV12-5 and TRBJ1-2; weak D call: TRBD1 (5 bases). The CDR3 is 13 residues long. Germline assignment: CDR1 LGHNT and CDR2 FRNRAP. V lost 3 bases to trimming and J lost 6 bases, with 11 bases between them. In DNA form, the CDR3 reads TGTGCTAGTGGTTTTGGGGCCGCAAATGGCTACACCTTC. Translated, it gives CASGFGAANGYTF.

This sequence joins TRBV6-1 and TRBJ1-1; D not resolved. V lost 4 bases, J lost 1 base, and 7 bases lay in between. The CDR3 has 13 residues. Germline CDR1 is MNHNS and CDR2 is SASEGT. The CDR3 loop is CASSVSQNTEAFF. DNA of the CDR3: TGTGCCAGCAGTGTAAGTCAGAACACTGAAGCTTTCTTT.

The rearrangement uses TRBV18 and TRBJ2-5; possibly TRBD2 for D (5 bases). The CDR3 spans 14 residues. V lost 3 bases to trimming and J lost 5 bases, with 13 bases between them. Per the germline V gene, CDR1 is KGHSH and CDR2 is LQKENI. CDR3 protein: CASSPDFNRETQYF. The CDR3, as DNA: TGTGCCAGCTCACCGGACTTCAATAGGGAGACCCAGTACTTC.

This clone was picked up a small number of times. The J gene is TRBJ1-5, the V gene TRBV25-1, with a possible D match to TRBD1 (5 bases). The V gene's germline CDR1 is MGHDK and CDR2 SYGVNS. The ends were cut back, 6 bases at V and 0 bases at J, with 15 bases in the middle. The CDR3 contains 16 residues. CDR3: CASSPDRYYSNQPQHF. The CDR3 DNA reads TGTGCCAGCAGCCCCGACAGATACTATAGCAATCAGCCCCAGCATTTT.

This clone was counted only a few times. The chain carries TRBV6-5 and TRBJ2-7, with 8 bases fitting TRBD1. Losses at the gene ends were 5 bases for V and 6 bases for J; bases not matched to a gene: 9. CDR1 MNHEY and CDR2 SVGAGI come from the germline V gene. The CDR3 length is 14 residues. The CDR3 loop reads CASSNRDRNLEQYF. As DNA, the CDR3 is TGTGCCAGCAGTAACCGGGACAGGAACCTCGAGCAGTACTTC.